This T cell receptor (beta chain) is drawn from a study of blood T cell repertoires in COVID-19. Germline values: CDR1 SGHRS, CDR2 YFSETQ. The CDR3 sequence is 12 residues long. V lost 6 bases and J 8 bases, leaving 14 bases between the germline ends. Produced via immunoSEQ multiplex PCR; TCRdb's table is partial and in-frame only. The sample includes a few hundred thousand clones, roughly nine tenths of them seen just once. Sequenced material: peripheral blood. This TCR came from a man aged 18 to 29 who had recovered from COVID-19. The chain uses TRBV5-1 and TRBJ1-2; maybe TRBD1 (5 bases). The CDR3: CASTLDMGGYTF. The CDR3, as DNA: TGCGCCAGCACCCTGGACATGGGGGGCTACACCTTC.